Described below is a single TCR beta chain sequence and its context. Its antigen is undetermined. The CDR3 consists of 13 residues. Germline V gives CDR1 LNHDA, CDR2 SQIVND (reference sequence). V lost 0 bases and J lost 3, with 3 bases in between. This sample was taken from a study of T-cell memory formation after mild COVID-19. Study-wide context: Most TCR clusters belonged to a single donor.

General study results and limits: For second-wave clones that peaked at day 37, SARS-CoV-2 specificity went unverified. Clones which contracted sat mainly in CM and EM if CD4+, and in EMRA if CD8+. Memory sampled before infection contained some responding clones, suggesting cross-reactive memory joined.

A single record per CDR3 protein comes from TCRdb applying MiXCR to the 5' RACE reads. This sample has 170,000 or so distinct CDR3 sequences, with roughly 23% found just once. This chain joins TRBV19 and TRBJ2-1; D gene unclear. The sequencing input was PBMCs or a T cell subset sorted from them (not recorded which). This TCR came from an adult woman who had mild COVID-19 (a few samples of this study predate the infection). Cell type and time point are not known. In DNA form, the CDR3 reads TGTGCCAGTAGTATAGACCTCTACAATGAGCAGTTCTTC. As protein: CASSIDLYNEQFF.